This TCR beta chain was identified during a study of identical twins. TCRdb reanalysed the 5' RACE reads using MiXCR and keeps one entry per CDR3 protein. Of approximately 260,000 distinct CDR3 sequences in the sample, around 15% are singletons; the top ten hold around 8.9%. The CDR3 totals 11 residues. Germline-derived CDR1 and CDR2 are SGHDN and FVKESK. V shed 4 bases and J shed 7 bases, with 8 bases lying between them. This rearrangement joins TRBV14 to TRBJ2-7; no clear D. This TCR derives from a woman aged 18-29 years in good health. Material: memory (CD45RO+) T cells sorted from blood. Written as DNA, the CDR3 is TGTGCCAGCAGCCCAGGCCGGGAGCAGTACTTC. This codes for CASSPGREQYF.